This T cell receptor (beta chain) was profiled in a study of T cells in Graves' hyperthyroidism and ophthalmopathy. A few counts support this clonotype. Germline CDR1 reads LNHDA; CDR2 reads SQIVND (reference sequence). The CDR3 loop spans 15 amino acids. Trimming removed 3 bases from V and 6 bases from J; junction bases left unmatched: 7. TCR beta CDR3 regions were amplified from RNA. During a first-round RT-PCR of the TCR CDR3, the HTBI primer set was used. Using its own MiXCR run on the multiplex PCR reads, TCRdb lists one record per CDR3 protein. Among approximately 530,000 distinct CDR3 sequences listed, just under 20% were seen once.

This clonotype was sampled from a middle-aged man with Graves' ophthalmopathy. The chain carries TRBV19 and TRBJ2-3; 9 nucleotides line up with TRBD2. The sample was blood. The CDR3 DNA is TGTGCCAGTAGTATGCTAGCGGGGCTCATGGATACGCAGTATTTT. Its protein is CASSMLAGLMDTQYF.